This TCR beta chain was found in a study of blood T cell repertoires in COVID-19. Study context: PBMCs, B-cell-depleted T cells, or T cells were the source of the cDNA or gDNA that made up the material.

Authors' methods: Nucleated cell number was recorded as an estimate derived from reference gene primer amplification. Assay used: immunoSEQ multiplex PCR; TCRdb lists only in-frame clones, some missing. That table is the source of V, J and clone size, and D and trimming were worked out from the DNA. The data show 150,000 to 200,000 clones, with about 88% seen just once and almost 1% held by the top ten. Germline loops: CDR1 SGHTA, CDR2 FQGTGA. The V end lost 5 bases, the J end lost 6 bases, and 11 bases lay between the germline ends. CDR3 size: 13 residues. The TCR was taken from a man aged 18 to 30 with acute or convalescent COVID-19. The chain uses TRBV7-3 and TRBJ2-1; weak D call: TRBD2 (5 bases). Sequenced: peripheral blood. CDR3 coding DNA: TGTGCCAGCAGCCGCCCGGGGATCAATGAGCAGTTCTTC. It codes for CASSRPGINEQFF.